This T cell receptor beta chain comes out of a study of vaccination effects on CD4 cells after COVID-19. This CDR3 is built from 13 residues. The V end lost 5 bases, the J end lost 2 bases, and 7 bases lay between the germline ends. Germline-derived CDR1 and CDR2 are LNHNV and YYDKDF (reference sequence). Clones were sequenced by immunoSEQ multiplex PCR, and TCRdb holds only the in-frame ones, with some missing. The repertoire includes around 28,000 clones, about three quarters of them detected once, and more than 15% sits in the top ten. On this clone itself: Its specificity is not known.

Sequencing in the ViraFEST assay came after antigen-specific CD4+ T cells had been expanded with viral peptide pools, which were used to stimulate PBMC. CD4+ T cell isolation took place after nine to eleven days of culture. SARS-CoV-2 infection was confirmed by PCR in the person between March and December 2020. This specimen consisted of CD4+ T cells from PBMCs cultured with SARS-CoV-2 spike peptides, obtained before COVID-19 vaccination. The sequence derives from a human donor who had a prior SARS-CoV-2 infection. The rearrangement links TRBV15 to TRBJ1-3, with unresolved D. The CDR3 reads CATSQITGNTIYF. DNA for the CDR3: TGTGCCACCAGCCAAATAACTGGAAACACCATATATTTT.